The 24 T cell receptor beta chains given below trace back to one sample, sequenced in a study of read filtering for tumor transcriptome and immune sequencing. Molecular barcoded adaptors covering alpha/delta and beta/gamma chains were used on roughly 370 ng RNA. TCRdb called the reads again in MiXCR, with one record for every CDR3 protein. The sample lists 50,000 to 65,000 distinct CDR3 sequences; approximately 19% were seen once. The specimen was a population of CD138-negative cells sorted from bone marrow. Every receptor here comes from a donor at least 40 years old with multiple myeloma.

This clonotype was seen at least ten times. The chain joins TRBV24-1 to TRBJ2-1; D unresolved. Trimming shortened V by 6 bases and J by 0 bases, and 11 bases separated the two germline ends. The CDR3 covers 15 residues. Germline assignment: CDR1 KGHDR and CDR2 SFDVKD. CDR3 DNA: TGTGCCACCAGTCGTTCTTCGAGCTCCTACAATGAGCAGTTCTTC. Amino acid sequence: CATSRSSSSYNEQFF.

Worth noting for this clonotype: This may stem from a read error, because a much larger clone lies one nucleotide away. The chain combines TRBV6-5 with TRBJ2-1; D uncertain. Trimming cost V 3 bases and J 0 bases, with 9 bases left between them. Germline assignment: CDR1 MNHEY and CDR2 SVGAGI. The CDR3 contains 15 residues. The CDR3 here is CASSYSDCSYNEQFF. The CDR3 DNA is TGTGCCAGCAGTTATTCCGACTGCTCCTACAATGAGCAGTTCTTC.

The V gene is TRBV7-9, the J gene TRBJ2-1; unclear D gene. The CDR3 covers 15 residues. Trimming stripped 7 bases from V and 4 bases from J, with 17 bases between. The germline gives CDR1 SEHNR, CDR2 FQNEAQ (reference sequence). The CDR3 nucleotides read TGTGCCAGCATTGCTCGCGGTTCACTATACAATGAGCAGTTCTTC. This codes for CASIARGSLYNEQFF. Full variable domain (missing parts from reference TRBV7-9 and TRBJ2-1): DTGVSQNPRHKITKRGQNVTFRCDPISEHNRLYWYRQTLGQGPEFLTYFQNEAQLEKSRLLSDRFSAERPKGSFSTLEIQRTEQGDSAMYLCASIARGSLYNEQFFGPGTRLTVL.

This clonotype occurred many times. The CDR3 DNA is TGTGCCAGCAGTTCCCCCCTCAGAGATACGCAGTATTTT. Protein product: CASSSPLRDTQYF. The chain links TRBV7-2 to TRBJ2-3, with no clear D. This CDR3 has 13 amino acids. The V end was cut by 6 bases, the J end by 5 bases, with 12 bases between. Germline loops: CDR1 SGHTA, CDR2 FQGNSA.

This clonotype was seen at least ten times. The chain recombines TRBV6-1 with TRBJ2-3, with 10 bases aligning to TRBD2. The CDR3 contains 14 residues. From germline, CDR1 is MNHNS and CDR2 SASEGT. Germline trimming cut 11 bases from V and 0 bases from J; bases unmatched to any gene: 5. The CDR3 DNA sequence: TGTGCCGCTAGCGGGGGCCGAAGCACAGATACGCAGTATTTT. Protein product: CAASGGRSTDTQYF.

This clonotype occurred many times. This CDR3 is CASSTRDSGQETQYF. In DNA form, the CDR3 reads TGCGCCAGCAGCACCCGGGACTCAGGGCAAGAGACCCAGTACTTC. This chain uses TRBV5-1 with TRBJ2-5; a weak D match, TRBD2 (6 bases). The CDR3 has 15 residues. Germline V gene sequence: CDR1 SGHRS, CDR2 YFSETQ. V was pared by 4 bases and J by 2 bases, with 15 bases between.

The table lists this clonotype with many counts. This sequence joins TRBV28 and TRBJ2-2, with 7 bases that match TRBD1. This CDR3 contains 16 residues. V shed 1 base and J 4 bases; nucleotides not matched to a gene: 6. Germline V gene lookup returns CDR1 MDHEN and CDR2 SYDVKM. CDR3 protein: CASSLLRTGGTGELFF. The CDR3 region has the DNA TGTGCCAGCAGTTTATTACGGACAGGTGGCACCGGGGAGCTGTTTTTT.

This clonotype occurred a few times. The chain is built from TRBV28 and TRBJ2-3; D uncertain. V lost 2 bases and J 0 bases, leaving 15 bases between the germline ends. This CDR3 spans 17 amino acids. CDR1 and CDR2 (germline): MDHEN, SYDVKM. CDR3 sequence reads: CASSLDEVRASTDTQYF. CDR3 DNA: TGTGCCAGCAGTTTAGACGAGGTCCGGGCTAGCACAGATACGCAGTATTTT.

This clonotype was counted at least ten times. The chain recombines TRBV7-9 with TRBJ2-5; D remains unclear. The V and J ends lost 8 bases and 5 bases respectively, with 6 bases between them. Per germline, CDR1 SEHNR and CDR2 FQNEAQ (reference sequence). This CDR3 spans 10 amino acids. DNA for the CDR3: TGTGCCAGCGCCAGCGAGACCCAGTACTTC. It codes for CASASETQYF.

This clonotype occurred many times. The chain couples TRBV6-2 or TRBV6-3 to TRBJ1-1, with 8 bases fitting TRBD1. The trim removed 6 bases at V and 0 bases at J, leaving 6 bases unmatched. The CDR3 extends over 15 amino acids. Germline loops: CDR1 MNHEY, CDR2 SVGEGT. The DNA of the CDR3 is TGTGCCAGCAGGGGGACAGGCATGTTGAACACTGAAGCTTTCTTT. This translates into CASRGTGMLNTEAFF.

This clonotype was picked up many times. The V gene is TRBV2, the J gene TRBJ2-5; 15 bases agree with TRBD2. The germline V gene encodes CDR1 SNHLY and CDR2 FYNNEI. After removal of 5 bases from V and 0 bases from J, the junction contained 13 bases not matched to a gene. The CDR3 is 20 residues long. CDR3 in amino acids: CASSLPPGLAGGRYQETQYF. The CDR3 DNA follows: TGTGCCAGCAGTCTTCCTCCGGGACTAGCGGGAGGCCGGTACCAAGAGACCCAGTACTTC.

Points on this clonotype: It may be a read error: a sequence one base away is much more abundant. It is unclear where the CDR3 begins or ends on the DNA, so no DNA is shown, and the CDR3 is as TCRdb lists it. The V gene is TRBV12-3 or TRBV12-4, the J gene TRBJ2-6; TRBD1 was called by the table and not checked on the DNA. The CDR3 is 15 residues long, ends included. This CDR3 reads CASSLWGLGANVLSF.

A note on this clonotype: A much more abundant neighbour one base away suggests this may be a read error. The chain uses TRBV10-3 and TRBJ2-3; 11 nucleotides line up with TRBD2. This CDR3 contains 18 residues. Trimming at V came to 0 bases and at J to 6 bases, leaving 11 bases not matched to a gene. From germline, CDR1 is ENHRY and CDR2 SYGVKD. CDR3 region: CAISESLTTSGSMDTQYF. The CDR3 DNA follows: TGTGCCATCAGTGAGTCTCTCACAACTAGCGGGAGTATGGATACGCAGTATTTT.

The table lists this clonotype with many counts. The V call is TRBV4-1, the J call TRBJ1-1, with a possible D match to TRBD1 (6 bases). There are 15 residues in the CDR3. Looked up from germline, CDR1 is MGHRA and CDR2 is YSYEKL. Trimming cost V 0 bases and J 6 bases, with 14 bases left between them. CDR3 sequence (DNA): TGCGCCAGCAGCCAAGATTTGGGACAATATCCTGAAGCTTTCTTT. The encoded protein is CASSQDLGQYPEAFF.

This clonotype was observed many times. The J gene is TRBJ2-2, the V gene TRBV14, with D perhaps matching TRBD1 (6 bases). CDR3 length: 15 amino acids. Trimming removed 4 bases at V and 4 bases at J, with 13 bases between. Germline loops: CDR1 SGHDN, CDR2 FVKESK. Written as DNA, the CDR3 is TGTGCCAGCAGCCGTACAGGGATGGGCACCGGGGAGCTGTTTTTT. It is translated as CASSRTGMGTGELFF.

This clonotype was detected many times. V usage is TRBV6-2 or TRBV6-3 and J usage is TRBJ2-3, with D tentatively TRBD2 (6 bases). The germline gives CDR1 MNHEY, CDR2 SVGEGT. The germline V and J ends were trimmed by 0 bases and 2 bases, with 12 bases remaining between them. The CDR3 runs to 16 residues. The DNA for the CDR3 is TGTGCCAGCAGTTACTCAGCCGGACTACTCACAGATACGCAGTATTTT. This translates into CASSYSAGLLTDTQYF.

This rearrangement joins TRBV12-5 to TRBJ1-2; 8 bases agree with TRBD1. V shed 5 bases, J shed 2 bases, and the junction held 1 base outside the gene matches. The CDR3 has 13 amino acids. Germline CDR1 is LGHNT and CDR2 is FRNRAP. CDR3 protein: CASGRQGNYGYTF. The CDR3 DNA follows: TGTGCTAGTGGTCGACAGGGGAACTATGGCTACACCTTC.

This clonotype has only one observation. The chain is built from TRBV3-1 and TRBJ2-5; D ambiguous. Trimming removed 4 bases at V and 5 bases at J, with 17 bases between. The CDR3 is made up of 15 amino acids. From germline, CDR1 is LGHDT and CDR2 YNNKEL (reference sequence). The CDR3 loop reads CASSRRTPGGETQYF. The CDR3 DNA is TGTGCCAGCAGCCGCCGTACACCGGGTGGCGAGACCCAGTACTTC.

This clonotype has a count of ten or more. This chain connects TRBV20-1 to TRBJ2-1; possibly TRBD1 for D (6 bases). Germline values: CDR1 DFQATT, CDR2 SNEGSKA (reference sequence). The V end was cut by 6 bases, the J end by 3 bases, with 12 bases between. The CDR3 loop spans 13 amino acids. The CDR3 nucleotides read TGCAGTGCAATCCGGGACAACTACAATGAGCAGTTCTTC. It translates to CSAIRDNYNEQFF.

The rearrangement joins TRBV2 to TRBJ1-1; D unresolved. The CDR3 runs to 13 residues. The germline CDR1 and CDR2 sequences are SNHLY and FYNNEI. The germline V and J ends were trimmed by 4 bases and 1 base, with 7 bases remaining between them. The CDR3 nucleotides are TGTGCCAGCAGTGTAGCCGAGAACACTGAAGCTTTCTTT. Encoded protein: CASSVAENTEAFF. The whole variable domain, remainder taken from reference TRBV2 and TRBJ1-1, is EPEVTQTPSHQVTQMGQEVILRCVPISNHLYFYWYRQILGQKVEFLVSFYNNEISEKSEIFDDQFSVERPDGSNFTLKIRSTKLEDSAMYFCASSVAENTEAFFGQGTRLTVV.

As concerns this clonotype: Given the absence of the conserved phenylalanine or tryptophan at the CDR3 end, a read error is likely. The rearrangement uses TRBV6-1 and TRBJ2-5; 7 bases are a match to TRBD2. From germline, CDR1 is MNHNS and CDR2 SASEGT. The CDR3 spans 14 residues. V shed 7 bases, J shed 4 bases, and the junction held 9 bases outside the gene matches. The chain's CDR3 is CASTIGGSGETQYY. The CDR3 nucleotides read TGTGCCAGCACCATCGGGGGGTCCGGAGAGACCCAGTACTAC.

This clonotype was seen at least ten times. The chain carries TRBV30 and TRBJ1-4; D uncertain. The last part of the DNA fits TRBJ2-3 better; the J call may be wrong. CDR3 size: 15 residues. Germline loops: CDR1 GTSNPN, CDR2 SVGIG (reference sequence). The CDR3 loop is CASTPGRRTTFGQYF. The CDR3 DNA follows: TGTGCCTCAACGCCCGGACGGAGAACGACCTTTGGCCAGTATTTT.

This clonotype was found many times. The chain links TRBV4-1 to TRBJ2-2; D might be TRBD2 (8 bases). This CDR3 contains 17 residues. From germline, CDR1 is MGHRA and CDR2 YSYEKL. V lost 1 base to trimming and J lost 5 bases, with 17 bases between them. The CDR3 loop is CASSQVRGGQQTGELFF. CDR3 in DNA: TGCGCCAGCAGCCAAGTCCGGGGGGGACAGCAGACCGGGGAGCTGTTTTTT.

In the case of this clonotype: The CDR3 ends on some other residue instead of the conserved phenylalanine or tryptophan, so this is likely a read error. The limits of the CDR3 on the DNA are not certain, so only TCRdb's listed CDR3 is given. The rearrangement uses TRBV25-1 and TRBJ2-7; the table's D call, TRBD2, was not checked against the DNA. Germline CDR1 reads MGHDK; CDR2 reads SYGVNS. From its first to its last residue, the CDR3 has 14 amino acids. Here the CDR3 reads CASRTGTSPYEQDY.